This is a list of T cell receptor beta chains from one sample in a study of T-cell memory formation after mild COVID-19. MiXCR, applied by TCRdb to the 5' RACE reads, yields one record per CDR3 protein. The sample holds tens of thousands of distinct CDR3 sequences, 9.3% seen once. The sample was PBMCs or a T cell subset sorted from them (not recorded which). These receptors originate from an adult woman who had mild COVID-19 (a few samples of this study predate the infection). Cell type and time point are not known. Both conserved end residues are part of each CDR3. Fields, in order: V gene, J gene, CDR3 length, D gene, clone size, CDR3 DNA, CDR3 protein. D genes are given only for firm matches. Rows may omit the clone size; those that give it use once, few, many or a size class.

V: TRBV7-7; J: TRBJ2-1; length: 13; D: TRBD1; size: -; DNA: TGTGCCAGCAGCGCGGACAGGCTAAATGAGCAGTTCTTC; CDR3: CASSADRLNEQFF
V: TRBV6-2/TRBV6-3; J: TRBJ2-5; length: 14; D: TRBD2; size: few; DNA: TGTGCCAGCAGCGATCCGGGACTAGGAAAGACCCAGTACTTC; CDR3: CASSDPGLGKTQYF
V: TRBV7-9; J: TRBJ2-1; length: 15; D: TRBD2; size: many; DNA: TGTGCCAGCAGCCGCAGCGGGGGATCCTACAATGAGCAGTTCTTC; CDR3: CASSRSGGSYNEQFF
V: TRBV9; J: TRBJ1-2; length: 15; D: -; size: -; DNA: TGTGCCAGCAGCGTAGGGAGTGAGTCTTTTGGTGGCTACACCTTC; CDR3: CASSVGSESFGGYTF
V: TRBV18; J: TRBJ2-2; length: 16; D: -; size: -; DNA: TGTGCCAGCTCACCAACCTTACGGGACGGCACCGGGGAGCTGTTTTTT; CDR3: CASSPTLRDGTGELFF
V: TRBV12-3/TRBV12-4; J: TRBJ2-7; length: 14; D: TRBD2; size: medium-sized; DNA: TGTGCCAGCAGTTTGGGGGGGGAAGTAAAAGTGCAGTACTTC; CDR3: CASSLGGEVKVQYF
V: TRBV9; J: TRBJ2-7; length: 14; D: -; size: few; DNA: TGTGCCAGCAGCGTAGGGACTACCAACTACGAGCAGTACTTC; CDR3: CASSVGTTNYEQYF
V: TRBV5-1; J: TRBJ2-5; length: 16; D: TRBD1; size: many; DNA: TGCGCCAGCAGCAGAGCCGGGACAGGGGTTGTCGAGACCCAGTACTTC; CDR3: CASSRAGTGVVETQYF
V: TRBV7-9; J: TRBJ2-7; length: 14; D: -; size: medium-sized; DNA: TGTGCCAGCAGCTTAGTTTTAACAGACTACGAGCAGTACTTC; CDR3: CASSLVLTDYEQYF
V: TRBV6-2/TRBV6-3; J: TRBJ2-1; length: 17; D: TRBD2; size: -; DNA: TGTGCCAGCAGGTGGGGAGCGGGGCGTAGCTCCTACAATGAGCAGTTCTTC; CDR3: CASRWGAGRSSYNEQFF
V: TRBV11-3; J: TRBJ2-7; length: 12; D: -; size: -; DNA: TGTGCCAGCAGCAAAAACAGCGACGAGCAGTACTTC; CDR3: CASSKNSDEQYF
V: TRBV20-1; J: TRBJ1-2; length: 12; D: -; size: few; DNA: TGCAGTGCTAGTAGGTCAGGGACCACCTACACCTTC; CDR3: CSASRSGTTYTF
V: TRBV11-1; J: TRBJ2-2; length: 15; D: -; size: few; DNA: TGTGCCAGCAGCCCACCGTGGGGGCGTGCCGGGGAGCTGTTTTTT; CDR3: CASSPPWGRAGELFF
V: TRBV12-3/TRBV12-4; J: TRBJ1-4; length: 14; D: -; size: many; DNA: TGTGCCAGCGTCTCTGGACAAGTGAATGAAAAACTGTTTTTT; CDR3: CASVSGQVNEKLFF
V: TRBV18; J: TRBJ2-7; length: 14; D: -; size: many; DNA: TGTGCCAGCTCAACGGGACGGCTCTCCTACGAGCAGTACTTC; CDR3: CASSTGRLSYEQYF
V: TRBV20-1; J: TRBJ2-7; length: 16; D: TRBD1; size: -; DNA: TGCAGTGCTAGAGATCCGCCTCCTTGGACAGGCTACGAGCAGTACTTC; CDR3: CSARDPPPWTGYEQYF
V: TRBV12-3/TRBV12-4; J: TRBJ1-5; length: 13; D: -; size: -; DNA: TGTGCCAGCAGTCCGACGGCGGATCAGCCCCAGCATTTT; CDR3: CASSPTADQPQHF
V: TRBV12-3/TRBV12-4; J: TRBJ2-1; length: 15; D: -; size: few; DNA: TGTGCCAGCAGTCCGACGCAGGGCCGCTACAATGAGCAGTTCTTC; CDR3: CASSPTQGRYNEQFF
V: TRBV7-3; J: TRBJ2-2; length: 18; D: TRBD2; size: few; DNA: TGTGCCAGCAGCTCCCAACCGATCGGGGGGGCCGGCACCGGGGAGCTGTTTTTT; CDR3: CASSSQPIGGAGTGELFF
V: TRBV15; J: TRBJ2-3; length: 16; D: -; size: many; DNA: TGTGCCACCAGCAGAGGCAGACATGCTAGCACAGATACGCAGTATTTT; CDR3: CATSRGRHASTDTQYF
V: TRBV28; J: TRBJ1-5; length: 14; D: -; size: -; DNA: TGTGCCAGAAAACGGGGGACCAGCAATCAGCCCCAGCATTTT; CDR3: CARKRGTSNQPQHF
V: TRBV6-4; J: TRBJ2-3; length: 19; D: TRBD1; size: many; DNA: TGTGCCAGCAGTCTAATCCCCTCCGGGACAGGGGGTGGCACAGATACGCAGTATTTT; CDR3: CASSLIPSGTGGGTDTQYF
V: TRBV6-1; J: TRBJ1-2; length: 15; D: TRBD1; size: many; DNA: TGTGCCAGCAGTGAAGGACAGGGGGGGAACTATGGCTACACCTTC; CDR3: CASSEGQGGNYGYTF
V: TRBV6-2/TRBV6-3; J: TRBJ2-1; length: 16; D: TRBD2; size: -; DNA: TGTGCCAGCAGTTACTCGAAGACTAGCGGGAGGGCCGAGCAGTTCTTC; CDR3: CASSYSKTSGRAEQFF
V: TRBV6-5; J: TRBJ1-1; length: 14; D: -; size: few; DNA: TGTGCCAGCAGTTATCGCAGGGGGAACACTGAAGCTTTCTTT; CDR3: CASSYRRGNTEAFF
V: TRBV6-5; J: TRBJ1-4; length: 16; D: -; size: -; DNA: TGTGCCAGCAGTTACGAGGGGATTGCAACTAATGAAAAACTGTTTTTT; CDR3: CASSYEGIATNEKLFF
V: TRBV20-1; J: TRBJ2-7; length: 14; D: TRBD1; size: -; DNA: TGCAGTGCTGGGGGTACAGGGGGCTCCTACGAGCAGTACTTC; CDR3: CSAGGTGGSYEQYF
V: TRBV12-3/TRBV12-4; J: TRBJ2-1; length: 14; D: TRBD1; size: -; DNA: TGTGCCAGCAGCCTCAGACAGGGTGACCATGAGCAGTTCTTC; CDR3: CASSLRQGDHEQFF
V: TRBV27; J: TRBJ1-1; length: 14; D: -; size: few; DNA: TGTGCCAGCAGTCCCTCCAGGGTGAACACTGAAGCTTTCTTT; CDR3: CASSPSRVNTEAFF
V: TRBV11-3; J: TRBJ2-5; length: 16; D: TRBD1; size: -; DNA: TGTGCCAGCAGCTTATGGGGGACAGGGACCCAAGAGACCCAGTACTTC; CDR3: CASSLWGTGTQETQYF
V: TRBV15; J: TRBJ1-1; length: 14; D: -; size: -; DNA: TGTGCCACCAGCAGAGAAGGGGGAAACACTGAAGCTTTCTTT; CDR3: CATSREGGNTEAFF
V: TRBV7-8; J: TRBJ2-1; length: 14; D: -; size: many; DNA: TGTGCCAGCAGAACTGGGGGATTATACAATGAGCAGTTCTTC; CDR3: CASRTGGLYNEQFF
V: TRBV5-1; J: TRBJ1-2; length: 14; D: TRBD1; size: many; DNA: TGCGCCAGCAGCTCGGAGGGGACAGGGTATGGCTACACCTTC; CDR3: CASSSEGTGYGYTF
V: TRBV11-2; J: TRBJ2-2; length: 17; D: TRBD1; size: many; DNA: TGTGCCAGCAGCTCTTCACAGGGGGCCGATTGGACCGGGGAGCTGTTTTTT; CDR3: CASSSSQGADWTGELFF
V: TRBV15; J: TRBJ2-1; length: 14; D: -; size: -; DNA: TGTGCCACCACCCCGGGGGTAAGGAGAGGTGAGCAGTTCTTC; CDR3: CATTPGVRRGEQFF
V: TRBV12-5; J: TRBJ2-1; length: 17; D: -; size: once; DNA: TGTGCTAGTGCCCTTCTCCCGAAACTGAGCTCCTACAATGAGCAGTTCTTC; CDR3: CASALLPKLSSYNEQFF
V: TRBV7-6; J: TRBJ1-1; length: 13; D: -; size: many; DNA: TGTGCCAGCAGCTTAGGACGGAACACTGAAGCTTTCTTT; CDR3: CASSLGRNTEAFF
V: TRBV7-7; J: TRBJ2-1; length: 16; D: TRBD2; size: -; DNA: TGTGCTAGCAGCTGGATACTAGCGGGACACAATGCGCGGCAGTTCTTC; CDR3: CASSWILAGHNARQFF
V: TRBV6-6; J: TRBJ2-1; length: 15; D: TRBD2; size: few; DNA: TGTGCCAGCAGTTACTCGACTAGCGGGAGTGGAAAGCAGTTCTTC; CDR3: CASSYSTSGSGKQFF
V: TRBV10-3; J: TRBJ1-2; length: 12; D: -; size: many; DNA: TGTGCCATCAGTGACACTAACTATGGCTACACCTTC; CDR3: CAISDTNYGYTF
V: TRBV6-6; J: TRBJ2-7; length: 16; D: -; size: few; DNA: TGTGCCAGCAGTTACTCCCTAACAGGTCTTCCCTACGAGCAGTACTTC; CDR3: CASSYSLTGLPYEQYF
V: TRBV11-2; J: TRBJ2-7; length: 16; D: TRBD1; size: few; DNA: TGTGCCAGCAGCTTAGCTTGGACAGGCTTTACCTACGAGCAGTACTTC; CDR3: CASSLAWTGFTYEQYF
V: TRBV14; J: TRBJ2-1; length: 14; D: -; size: few; DNA: TGTGCCAGCAGCCAAGTAACTGGCGGCTATGAGCAGTTCTTC; CDR3: CASSQVTGGYEQFF
V: TRBV2; J: TRBJ2-3; length: 12; D: -; size: -; DNA: TGTGCCAGCAGTCTCCTCACAGATACGCAGTATTTT; CDR3: CASSLLTDTQYF
V: TRBV24-1; J: TRBJ2-3; length: 18; D: TRBD2; size: many; DNA: TGTGCCACCAGTGACCCTCGTGGGAGAGCGGGAGATACAGATACGCAGTATTTT; CDR3: CATSDPRGRAGDTDTQYF
V: TRBV9; J: TRBJ1-1; length: 12; D: -; size: -; DNA: TGTGCCAGCAACCGAGGGGACACTGAAGCTTTCTTT; CDR3: CASNRGDTEAFF
V: TRBV20-1; J: TRBJ1-1; length: 13; D: -; size: few; DNA: TGCAGTGCCCCCACCCAGGACAGACTCAAAGCTTTCTTT; CDR3: CSAPTQDRLKAFF
V: TRBV10-3; J: TRBJ1-6; length: 14; D: -; size: few; DNA: TGTGCCATCGCGGGGGTCTCCTATAATTCACCCCTCCACTTT; CDR3: CAIAGVSYNSPLHF
V: TRBV7-2; J: TRBJ2-2; length: 16; D: -; size: -; DNA: TGTGCCAGCAGCTTCGACCGGACAGTGAACACCGGGGAGCTGTTTTTT; CDR3: CASSFDRTVNTGELFF
V: TRBV7-2; J: TRBJ2-7; length: 15; D: -; size: many; DNA: TGTGCCAGCAGCTTAACTGCTCAATCCCGTAGGGAGCAGTACTTC; CDR3: CASSLTAQSRREQYF
V: TRBV5-1; J: TRBJ2-1; length: 16; D: TRBD2; size: -; DNA: TGCGCCAGCAGACCTACTAGCGGCTTGTCCTACAATGAGCAGTTCTTC; CDR3: CASRPTSGLSYNEQFF
V: TRBV20-1; J: TRBJ1-1; length: 11; D: -; size: -; DNA: TGCAGTGCTACACAGAACACTGAAGCTTTCTTT; CDR3: CSATQNTEAFF
V: TRBV19; J: TRBJ2-1; length: 13; D: -; size: many; DNA: TGTGCCAGTAGTATCGGCAATCGGAATGAGCAGTTCTTC; CDR3: CASSIGNRNEQFF
V: TRBV10-3; J: TRBJ2-7; length: 15; D: -; size: many; DNA: TGTGCCATCAGTGAGGAAACAGTACCTAAGTACGAGCAGTACTTC; CDR3: CAISEETVPKYEQYF
V: TRBV11-3; J: TRBJ2-1; length: 15; D: -; size: many; DNA: TGTGCCAGCAGCCTGACAATCGGGACACCTCGTGGGCAGTTCTTC; CDR3: CASSLTIGTPRGQFF
V: TRBV30; J: TRBJ1-1; length: 11; D: -; size: -; DNA: TGTGCCTGCAATACGAACACTGAAGCTTTCTTT; CDR3: CACNTNTEAFF
V: TRBV19; J: TRBJ1-5; length: 15; D: -; size: many; DNA: TGTGCCAGCGCGAACCCCGGGGCCCCGGTGCCGTCCCAGCATTTT; CDR3: CASANPGAPVPSQHF
V: TRBV20-1; J: TRBJ2-7; length: 15; D: TRBD1; size: few; DNA: TGCAGTGCTAGAAGCCGGGACAGGGATTCCTACGAGCAGTACTTC; CDR3: CSARSRDRDSYEQYF
V: TRBV7-9; J: TRBJ2-1; length: 17; D: TRBD2; size: few; DNA: TGTGCCAGCAGCTTAGGTAGCGCGGGAGGGCCTTACAATGAGCAGTTCTTC; CDR3: CASSLGSAGGPYNEQFF
V: TRBV9; J: TRBJ2-5; length: 13; D: -; size: many; DNA: TGTGCCAGCAGCGCCGGGGCGCGGGAGACCCAGTACTTC; CDR3: CASSAGARETQYF